A single sample is the source of the 2 T cell receptor beta chains below, sequenced in a study of shared clonotypes between healthy human individuals. Data came from immunoSEQ multiplex PCR; TCRdb stores just in-frame clones and leaves some out. Of over a million clones in the sample, about 84% were seen once. Sequencing was done on a sample of memory CD4+ T cells from PBMCs. The sample's subset: CD45RA-negative fraction. The receptors shown here come from a man aged 18 to 29 in good health. Some clones in this sample may be carry-over from other donors' samples.

With regard to this clone: Possible read error: a much larger clone is one base away. The J gene is TRBJ2-1, the V gene TRBV28; maybe TRBD1 (6 bases). Germline lookup yields CDR1 MDHEN and CDR2 SYDVKM. The CDR3 totals 15 residues. V gave up 8 bases and J gave up 7 bases, with 21 bases separating them. CDR3 region: CASLRPRRGGNEQFF. The CDR3 nucleotides read TGTGCCAGCCTGAGGCCCCGCAGGGGTGGAAATGAGCAGTTCTTC.

The chain couples TRBV11-2 to TRBJ2-7; D tentatively fits TRBD1 or TRBD2 (5 bases each). The germline CDR1 and CDR2 sequences are SGHAT and FQNNGV. The CDR3 loop spans 15 amino acids. V was shortened by 0 bases and J by 0 bases, with 9 bases between the two germline ends. The CDR3 nucleotides are TGTGCCAGCAGCTTAGAGAGGGGCTTCTCCTACGAGCAGTACTTC. Residues: CASSLERGFSYEQYF.